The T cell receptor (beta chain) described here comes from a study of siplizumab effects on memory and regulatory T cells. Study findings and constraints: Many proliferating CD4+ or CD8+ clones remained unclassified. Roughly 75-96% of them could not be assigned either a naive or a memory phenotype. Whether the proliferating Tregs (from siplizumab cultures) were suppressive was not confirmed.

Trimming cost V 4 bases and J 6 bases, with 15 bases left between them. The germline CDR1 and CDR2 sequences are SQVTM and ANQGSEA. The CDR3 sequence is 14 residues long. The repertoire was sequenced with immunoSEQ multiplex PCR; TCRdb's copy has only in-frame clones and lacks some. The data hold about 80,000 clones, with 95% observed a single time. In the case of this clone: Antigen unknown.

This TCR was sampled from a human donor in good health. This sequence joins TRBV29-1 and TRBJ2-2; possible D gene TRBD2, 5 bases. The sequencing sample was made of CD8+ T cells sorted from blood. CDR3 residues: CSVVVAYPAGELFF. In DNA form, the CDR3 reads TGCAGCGTTGTGGTAGCGTACCCTGCCGGGGAGCTGTTTTTT.